Each of the 9 T cell receptor beta chains below was sequenced from the same sample in a study of human T cells and chemical hapten exposure. TCRdb independently ran MiXCR on the RACE reads; one entry per CDR3 protein. The top ten clones hold 4.5% to 5.5% of a sample with 65,000 to 70,000 distinct CDR3 sequences, 9.5% to 13% of them seen once. Time point here: pre-sensitization, week 0. Specified treatment: therapeutic diphenylcyclopropenone sensitization with weekly scalp DPC. The sequences come from whole blood, collected in connection with sensitization to the hapten diphenylcyclopropenone (DPC). The receptors shown here come from a woman aged 45 to 65 with alopecia areata. Some clones in this sample may be carry-over from other donors' samples.

V is TRBV5-4 and J is TRBJ1-1; D gene unclear. The ends were cut back, 2 bases at V and 5 bases at J, with 7 bases in the middle. The CDR3 length is 12 residues. Germline CDR1 is SGHNT and CDR2 is YYREEE (reference sequence). Written as DNA, the CDR3 is TGTGCCAGCAGCTTAGAGCGAACTGAAGCTTTCTTT. This gives the protein CASSLERTEAFF.

This clonotype was counted at least ten times. This sequence joins TRBV7-2 and TRBJ2-5; TRBD2 matches 14 bases. Germline assignment: CDR1 SGHTA and CDR2 FQGNSA. This CDR3 is built from 16 residues. V gave up 4 bases and J gave up 1 base; unmatched junction bases: 2. The chain's CDR3 is CASSSGLAGGQETQYF. DNA of the CDR3: TGTGCCAGCAGCTCCGGACTAGCGGGGGGCCAAGAGACCCAGTACTTC.

This chain links TRBV9 with TRBJ1-1; D is ambiguous. The CDR3 is 12 amino acids. Germline loops: CDR1 SGDLS, CDR2 YYNGEE. Trimming pared 4 bases from V and 5 bases from J, leaving 9 bases between. The CDR3 spells CASSPFETEAFF. The DNA for the CDR3 is TGTGCCAGCAGCCCGTTTGAAACTGAAGCTTTCTTT. Using reference TRBV9 and TRBJ1-1 for the parts outside the CDR3, the full variable domain is DSGVTQTPKHLITATGQRVTLRCSPRSGDLSVYWYQQSLDQGLQFLIQYYNGEERAKGNILERFSAQQFPDLHSELNLSSLELGDSALYFCASSPFETEAFFGQGTRLTVV.

There are many counts of this clonotype. The genes are TRBV4-3 and TRBJ1-5; no definite D call. Trimming removed 5 bases from V and 5 bases from J, with 28 bases in between. CDR3 length equals 19 residues. CDR1 LGHNA and CDR2 YSLEER come from the germline V gene. CDR3 DNA: TGCGCCAGCAGCACCCGCCTGGATGTCTTCCACCTGGAGGATCAGCCCCAGCATTTT. Translation: CASSTRLDVFHLEDQPQHF.

Ten or more counts support this clonotype. The chain carries TRBV29-1 and TRBJ2-5, with unresolved D. CDR1 is SQVTM and CDR2 is ANQGSEA in the germline V gene. The length of the CDR3 is 16 residues. Trimming stripped 2 bases from V and 1 base from J, with 17 bases between. Here the CDR3 DNA reads TGCAGCGTTGAACTGCCCCACAGCGCCGTCCAAGAGACCCAGTACTTC. Translated: CSVELPHSAVQETQYF. Looking up the rest from reference TRBV29-1 and TRBJ2-5 gives the full variable domain: SAVISQKPSRDICQRGTSLTIQCQVDSQVTMMFWYRQQPGQSLTLIATANQGSEATYESGFVIDKFPISRPNLTFSTLTVSNMSPEDSSIYLCSVELPHSAVQETQYFGPGTRLLVL.

This clonotype was picked up a small number of times. V gene TRBV5-1 combines with J gene TRBJ2-1; the match to TRBD2 covers 11 bases. The germline V gene has CDR1 SGHRS and CDR2 YFSETQ. The CDR3 spans 17 residues. Germline trimming cut 4 bases from V and 5 bases from J; bases unmatched to any gene: 11. The CDR3 reads CASSPGVSGRANNEQFF. The CDR3 nucleotides read TGCGCCAGCAGCCCGGGGGTTAGCGGGAGGGCGAACAATGAGCAGTTCTTC. Full variable domain (outside the CDR3, taken from reference TRBV5-1 and TRBJ2-1): KAGVTQTPRYLIKTRGQQVTLSCSPISGHRSVSWYQQTPGQGLQFLFEYFSETQRNKGNFPGRFSGRQFSNSRSEMNVSTLELGDSALYLCASSPGVSGRANNEQFFGPGTRLTVL.

The rearrangement joins TRBV6-5 to TRBJ1-5, with 7 bases fitting TRBD1. J gave up 0 bases and V 6 bases, and 5 bases lay outside the gene matches. The germline V gene encodes CDR1 MNHEY and CDR2 SVGAGI. The CDR3 runs to 15 residues. CDR3 sequence reads: CASSPRGISNQPQHF. For the CDR3, the DNA is TGTGCCAGCAGCCCCAGGGGGATTAGCAATCAGCCCCAGCATTTT.

This clonotype occurred once. This sequence joins TRBV28 and TRBJ2-2, with unresolved D. The CDR3 consists of 12 residues. Germline V CDR1 and CDR2: MDHEN, SYDVKM. V was pared by 6 bases and J by 4 bases, with 6 bases between. This CDR3 is CASSLSTGELFF. The CDR3 bases are TGTGCCAGCAGCCTTTCCACCGGGGAGCTGTTTTTT. The complete variable domain, with remaining parts taken from reference TRBV28 and TRBJ2-2, reads DVKVTQSSRYLVKRTGEKVFLECVQDMDHENMFWYRQDPGLGLRLIYFSYDVKMKEKGDIPEGYSVSREKKERFSLILESASTNQTSMYLCASSLSTGELFFGEGSRLTVL.

This clonotype was recorded a few times. The rearrangement joins TRBV5-5 to TRBJ2-7, with D perhaps TRBD1 or TRBD2 (5 bases each). Trimming pared 0 bases from V and 7 bases from J, leaving 17 bases between. The CDR3 spans 15 residues. The germline V gene encodes CDR1 SGHKS and CDR2 YYEKEE (reference sequence). CDR3 sequence: CASSLASAVGGEQYF. The DNA for the CDR3 is TGTGCCAGCAGCTTGGCGTCGGCCGTTGGGGGAGAGCAGTACTTC.